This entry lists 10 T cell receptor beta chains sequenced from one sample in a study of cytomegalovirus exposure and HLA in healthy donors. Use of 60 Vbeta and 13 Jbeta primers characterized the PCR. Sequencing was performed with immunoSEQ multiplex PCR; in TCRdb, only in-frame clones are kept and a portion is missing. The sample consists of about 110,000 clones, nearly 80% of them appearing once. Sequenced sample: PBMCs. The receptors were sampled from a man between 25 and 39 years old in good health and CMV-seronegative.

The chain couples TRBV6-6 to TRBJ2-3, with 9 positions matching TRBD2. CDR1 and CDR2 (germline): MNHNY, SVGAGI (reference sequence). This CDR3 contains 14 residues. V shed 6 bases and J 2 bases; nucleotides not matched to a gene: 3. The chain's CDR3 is CASRRLAATDTQYF. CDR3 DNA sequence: TGTGCCAGCAGAAGACTAGCGGCCACAGATACGCAGTATTTT.

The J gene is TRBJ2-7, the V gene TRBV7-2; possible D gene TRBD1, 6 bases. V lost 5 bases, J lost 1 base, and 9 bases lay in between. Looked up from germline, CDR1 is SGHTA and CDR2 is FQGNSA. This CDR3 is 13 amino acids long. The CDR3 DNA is TGTGCCAGCAGCAAACAGGGATCCTACGAGCAGTACTTC. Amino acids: CASSKQGSYEQYF. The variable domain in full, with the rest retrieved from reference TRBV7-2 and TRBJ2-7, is GAGVSQSPSNKVTEKGKDVELRCDPISGHTALYWYRQSLGQGLEFLIYFQGNSAPDKSGLPSDRFSAERTGGSVSTLTIQRTQQEDSAVYLCASSKQGSYEQYFGPGTRLTVT.

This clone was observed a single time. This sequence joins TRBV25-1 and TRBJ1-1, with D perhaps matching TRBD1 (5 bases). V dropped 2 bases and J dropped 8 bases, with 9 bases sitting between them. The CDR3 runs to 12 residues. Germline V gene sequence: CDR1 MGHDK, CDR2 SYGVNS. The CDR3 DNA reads TGTGCCAGCAGTGAAGGCGGGGACGAAGCTTTCTTT. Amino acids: CASSEGGDEAFF.

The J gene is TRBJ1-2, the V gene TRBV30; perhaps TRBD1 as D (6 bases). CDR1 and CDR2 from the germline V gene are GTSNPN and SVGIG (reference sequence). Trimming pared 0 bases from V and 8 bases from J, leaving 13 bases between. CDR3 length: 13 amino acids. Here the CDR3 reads CAWSVTGQGGYTF. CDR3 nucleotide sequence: TGTGCCTGGAGTGTAACGGGGCAGGGGGGCTACACCTTC.

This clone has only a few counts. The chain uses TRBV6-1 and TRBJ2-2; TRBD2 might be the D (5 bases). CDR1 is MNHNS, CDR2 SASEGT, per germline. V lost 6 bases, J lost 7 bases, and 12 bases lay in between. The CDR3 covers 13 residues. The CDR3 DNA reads TGTGCCAGCAGGGAGGATAGTAGCGGGGAGCTGTTTTTT. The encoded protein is CASREDSSGELFF.

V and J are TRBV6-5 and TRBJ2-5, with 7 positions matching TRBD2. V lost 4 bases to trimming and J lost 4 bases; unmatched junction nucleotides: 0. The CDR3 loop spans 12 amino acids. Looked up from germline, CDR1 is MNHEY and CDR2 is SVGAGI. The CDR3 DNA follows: TGTGCCAGCAGTTCTAGCGGAGAGACCCAGTACTTC. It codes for CASSSSGETQYF.

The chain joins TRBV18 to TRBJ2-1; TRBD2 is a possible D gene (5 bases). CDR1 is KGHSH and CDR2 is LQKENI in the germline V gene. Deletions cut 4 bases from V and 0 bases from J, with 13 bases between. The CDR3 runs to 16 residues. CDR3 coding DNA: TGTGCCAGCTCACAGAGAGGGAAAAGCTCCTACAATGAGCAGTTCTTC. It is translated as CASSQRGKSSYNEQFF.

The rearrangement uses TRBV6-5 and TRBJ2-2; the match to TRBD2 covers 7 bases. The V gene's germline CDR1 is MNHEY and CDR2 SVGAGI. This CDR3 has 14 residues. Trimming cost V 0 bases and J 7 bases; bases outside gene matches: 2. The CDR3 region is CASSYSGGIGELFF. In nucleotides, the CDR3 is TGTGCCAGCAGTTACTCGGGAGGGATCGGGGAGCTGTTTTTT.

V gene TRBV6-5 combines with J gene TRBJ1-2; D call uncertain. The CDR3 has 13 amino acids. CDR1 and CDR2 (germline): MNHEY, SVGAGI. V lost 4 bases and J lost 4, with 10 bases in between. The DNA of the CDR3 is TGTGCCAGCAGTTCTCCGGGGAGCTATGGCTACACCTTC. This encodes CASSSPGSYGYTF.

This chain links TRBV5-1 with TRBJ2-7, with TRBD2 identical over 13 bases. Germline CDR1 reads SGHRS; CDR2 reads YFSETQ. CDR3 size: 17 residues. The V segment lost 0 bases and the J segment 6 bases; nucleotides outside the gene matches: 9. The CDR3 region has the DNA TGCGCCAGCAGCTTGGGCCGGGGACTAGCGGGAATCGGCGAGCAGTACTTC. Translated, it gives CASSLGRGLAGIGEQYF.